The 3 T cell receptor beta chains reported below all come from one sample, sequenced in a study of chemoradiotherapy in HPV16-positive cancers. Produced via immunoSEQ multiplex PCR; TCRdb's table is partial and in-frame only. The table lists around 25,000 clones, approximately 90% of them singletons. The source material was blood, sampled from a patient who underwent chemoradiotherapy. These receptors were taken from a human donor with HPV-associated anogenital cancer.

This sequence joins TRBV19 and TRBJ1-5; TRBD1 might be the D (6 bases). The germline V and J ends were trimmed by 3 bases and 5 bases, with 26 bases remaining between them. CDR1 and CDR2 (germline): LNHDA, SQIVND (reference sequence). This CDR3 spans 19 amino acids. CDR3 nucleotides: TGTGCCAGTAGTATCCCACAAATCAGGGGAAGAACCAGCCATCAGCCCCAGCATTTT. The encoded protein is CASSIPQIRGRTSHQPQHF.

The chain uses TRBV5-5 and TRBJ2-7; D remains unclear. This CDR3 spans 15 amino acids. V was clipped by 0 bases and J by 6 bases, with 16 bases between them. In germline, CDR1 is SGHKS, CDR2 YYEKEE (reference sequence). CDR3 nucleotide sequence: TGTGCCAGCAGCTTGGCAGAACTTCGGATGGTCGAGCAGTACTTC. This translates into CASSLAELRMVEQYF.

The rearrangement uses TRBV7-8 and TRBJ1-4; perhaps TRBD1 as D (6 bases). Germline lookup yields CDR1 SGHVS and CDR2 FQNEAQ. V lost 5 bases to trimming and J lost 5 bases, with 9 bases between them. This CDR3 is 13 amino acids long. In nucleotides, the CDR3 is TGTGCCAGCAGCGACAGGCTAAATGAAAAACTGTTTTTT. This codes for CASSDRLNEKLFF.